These 18 T cell receptor beta chains originate from one sample sequenced in a study of memory CD4+ T cells and cytomegalovirus serostatus. The sort gate was single viable CD3+CD4+CD8-CD45RO+ cells for memory CD4+ T cells. Some clones are missing from TCRdb's copy, which holds only in-frame ones; the method was immunoSEQ multiplex PCR. The sample has more than 35,000 clones, roughly 80% seen once. Material for sequencing was memory CD4+ T cells from blood. These receptors all come from an adult in good health and CMV-seronegative.

CDR3 DNA sequence: TGTGCCAGTAGTATCCGTAGACAGGGAGGGCAGTATCAGACGCAGTATTTT. This encodes CASSIRRQGGQYQTQYF. This chain links TRBV19 with TRBJ2-3; D possibly matches TRBD1 or TRBD2 (7 bases each). Germline CDR1 and CDR2: LNHDA and SQIVND (reference sequence). The CDR3 is 17 amino acids. V was pared by 3 bases and J by 9 bases, with 25 bases between.

In its sample, this clone was seen a few times. The chain joins TRBV7-2 to TRBJ2-2; D is ambiguous. Germline V gives CDR1 SGHTA, CDR2 FQGNSA. The CDR3 extends over 14 amino acids. V was trimmed by 6 bases and J by 0 bases, leaving 8 bases between them. The CDR3 is CASRLTTNTGELFF. The CDR3 nucleotides are TGTGCCAGCAGACTGACAACGAACACCGGGGAGCTGTTTTTT.

This clone was found a few times. The rearrangement links TRBV5-5 to TRBJ1-3, with D perhaps TRBD1 (6 bases). Trimming shortened V by 4 bases and J by 4 bases, and 18 bases separated the two germline ends. Looked up from germline, CDR1 is SGHKS and CDR2 is YYEKEE (reference sequence). This CDR3 has 16 residues. The CDR3 DNA is TGTGCCAGCAGCGGTGGGACACGGGGATCGGGAAACACCATATATTTT. Its translation: CASSGGTRGSGNTIYF.

This chain joins TRBV4-1 and TRBJ1-5; 9 bases map to TRBD1. This CDR3 contains 18 residues. CDR1 is MGHRA, CDR2 YSYEKL, per germline. Germline trimming cut 4 bases from V and 1 base from J; bases unmatched to any gene: 11. CDR3 DNA: TGCGCCAGCAGCCCTACTCTGGGACAGGGAGCAAGCAATCAGCCCCAGCATTTT. The encoded protein is CASSPTLGQGASNQPQHF.

The rearrangement joins TRBV12-5 to TRBJ2-5; D is unresolved. The CDR3 is 11 residues long. Trimming pared 7 bases from V and 2 bases from J, leaving 5 bases between. Germline CDR1 is LGHNT and CDR2 is FRNRAP. CDR3 loop: CASVKQETQYF. CDR3 coding DNA: TGTGCTAGTGTCAAACAAGAGACCCAGTACTTC.

V is TRBV7-2 and J is TRBJ1-4; D unclear. Deletions cut 1 base from V and 5 bases from J, with 11 bases between. The germline V gene has CDR1 SGHTA and CDR2 FQGNSA. The CDR3 is made up of 15 amino acids. The CDR3, as DNA: TGTGCCAGCAGCTTAGGTCGCGTTGGAAATGAAAAACTGTTTTTT. Translation: CASSLGRVGNEKLFF.

J is TRBJ1-1 and V is TRBV11-2; TRBD1 agrees at 9 bases. Germline assignment: CDR1 SGHAT and CDR2 FQNNGV. Germline trimming cut 5 bases from V and 10 bases from J; bases unmatched to any gene: 14. The CDR3 consists of 15 residues. CDR3 in DNA: TGTGCCAGCAGCGGGGGGACAGGGTTGTTACCTTCAGCTTTCTTT. Translated: CASSGGTGLLPSAFF.

The rearrangement joins TRBV11-2 to TRBJ2-5; D remains ambiguous. Trimming removed 0 bases from V and 2 bases from J, with 10 bases in between. The CDR3 sequence is 15 residues long. Germline CDR1 is SGHAT and CDR2 is FQNNGV. Here the CDR3 reads CASSLDGTAQETQYF. Here the CDR3 DNA reads TGTGCCAGCAGCTTAGATGGAACAGCTCAAGAGACCCAGTACTTC.

The rearrangement joins TRBV6-1 to TRBJ2-5, with D possibly TRBD2 on 6 matching bases. The germline V and J ends were trimmed by 2 bases and 4 bases, with 8 bases remaining between them. The CDR3 is made up of 13 amino acids. Germline lookup yields CDR1 MNHNS and CDR2 SASEGT. The CDR3 sequence: CASSERGVETQYF. The CDR3 DNA is TGTGCCAGCAGTGAACGCGGGGTAGAGACCCAGTACTTC.

The chain recombines TRBV9 with TRBJ2-2, with D possibly being TRBD1 (6 bases). The CDR3 extends over 17 amino acids. V was cut by 4 bases and J by 5 bases, with 21 bases left in between. The germline gives CDR1 SGDLS, CDR2 YYNGEE. The CDR3 loop reads CASSPINGLRGTGELFF. CDR3 bases: TGTGCCAGCAGCCCCATTAATGGGTTGAGGGGGACCGGGGAGCTGTTTTTT.

The V and J genes are TRBV5-4 and TRBJ2-2; 7 bases line up with TRBD1. J was trimmed by 4 bases and V by 2 bases; bases with no gene match: 2. There are 14 residues in the CDR3. The germline gives CDR1 SGHNT, CDR2 YYREEE (reference sequence). CDR3 DNA sequence: TGTGCCAGCAGCTTATCAGGGGGCACCGGGGAGCTGTTTTTT. Protein sequence: CASSLSGGTGELFF.

The chain uses TRBV6-5 and TRBJ2-7; D tentatively reads TRBD1 or TRBD2 (6 bases each). The length of the CDR3 is 15 residues. Germline-derived CDR1 and CDR2 are MNHEY and SVGAGI. Trimming removed 5 bases from V and 4 bases from J, with 18 bases in between. As DNA, the CDR3 is TGTGCCAGCAGTATCGATGGGGGGCCGGATTACGAGCAGTACTTC. Translation gives CASSIDGGPDYEQYF.

This rearrangement joins TRBV6-5 to TRBJ2-5; 10 bases are a match to TRBD2. Unmatched junction bases numbered 6, after V lost 6 bases and J lost 5 bases. Germline V lookup: CDR1 MNHEY, CDR2 SVGAGI. This CDR3 has 14 amino acids. The CDR3 is CASSSGGGRETQYF. The DNA for the CDR3 is TGTGCCAGCAGCAGCGGGGGGGGCCGGGAGACCCAGTACTTC.

This sequence joins TRBV29-1 and TRBJ2-1; weak D call: TRBD1 (6 bases). V dropped 6 bases and J dropped 10 bases, with 13 bases sitting between them. CDR3 length: 11 residues. Germline V CDR1 and CDR2: SQVTM, ANQGSEA. The CDR3 protein is CSVGPDREQFF. Written as DNA, the CDR3 is TGCAGCGTCGGCCCTGACAGGGAGCAGTTCTTC.

The chain recombines TRBV19 with TRBJ1-2; TRBD1 aligns across 7 bases. V lost 3 bases, J lost 11 bases, and 9 bases stayed unmatched. Germline assignment: CDR1 LNHDA and CDR2 SQIVND (reference sequence). This CDR3 region has 13 residues. The CDR3 sequence is CASSIGGTGAYTF. CDR3 sequence (DNA): TGTGCCAGTAGTATCGGTGGTACAGGGGCTTACACCTTC.

This clone appeared a few times. The chain recombines TRBV5-8 with TRBJ1-2; D remains ambiguous. The V and J ends lost 5 bases and 14 bases respectively, with 13 bases between them. CDR1 and CDR2 (germline): SGHTS, YDEGEE. CDR3 length: 10 amino acids. CDR3 sequence reads: CASRRTAGTF. DNA of the CDR3: TGTGCCAGCAGAAGGACGGCGGGGACCTTC. The full variable domain, its missing parts supplied by reference TRBV5-8 and TRBJ1-2, is EAGVTQSPTHLIKTRGQQATLRCSPISGHTSVYWYQQALGLGLQFLLWYDEGEERNRGNFPPRFSGRQFPNYSSELNVNALELEDSALYLCASRRTAGTFGSGTRLTVV.

The rearrangement uses TRBV18 and TRBJ1-1; 7 bases match TRBD1. The CDR3 consists of 16 residues. Trimming at V came to 0 bases and at J to 2 bases, leaving 6 bases not matched to a gene. The V gene's germline CDR1 is KGHSH and CDR2 LQKENI. The CDR3 here is CASSPPVGTENTEAFF. CDR3 in DNA: TGTGCCAGCTCACCACCAGTCGGGACAGAAAACACTGAAGCTTTCTTT.

The table lists this clone with a count of one. The chain couples TRBV7-9 to TRBJ1-5; 8 bases are a match to TRBD1. This CDR3 is built from 16 residues. Losses at the gene ends were 4 bases for V and 0 bases for J; bases not matched to a gene: 5. Per the germline V gene, CDR1 is SEHNR and CDR2 is FQNEAQ (reference sequence). The CDR3 region is CASSSTGQGSNQPQHF. The CDR3 DNA reads TGTGCCAGCAGCTCCACTGGACAGGGTAGCAATCAGCCCCAGCATTTT. The full variable domain, completed using reference TRBV7-9 and TRBJ1-5, is DTGVSQNPRHKITKRGQNVTFRCDPISEHNRLYWYRQTLGQGPEFLTYFQNEAQLEKSRLLSDRFSAERPKGSFSTLEIQRTEQGDSAMYLCASSSTGQGSNQPQHFGDGTRLSIL.